This entry lists 29 T cell receptor beta chains sequenced from one sample in a study of OX40 agonist ivuxolimab in advanced cancers. Assay: immunoSEQ multiplex PCR; the TCRdb copy retains only in-frame clones and omits some. The profile shows tens of thousands of clones, around 90% of them singletons. The source material was CD4+ or CD8+ T cells sorted from blood, sampled in a trial of the OX40 agonist ivuxolimab. These receptors originate from an adult with an advanced solid tumor such as melanoma, head and neck, liver or kidney cancer.

This clone is a singleton in its sample. The chain uses TRBV15 and TRBJ1-2; no clear D. In germline, CDR1 is LNHNV, CDR2 YYDKDF (reference sequence). The CDR3 loop spans 12 amino acids. Between the trimmed V and J ends, which lost 3 bases and 3 bases, there was a span of 5 bases. The CDR3 here is CATSSPDYGYTF. CDR3 coding DNA: TGTGCCACCAGCAGCCCCGACTATGGCTACACCTTC.

This chain uses TRBV30 with TRBJ2-5; possibly TRBD1 or TRBD2 for D (5 bases each). Germline assignment: CDR1 GTSNPN and CDR2 SVGIG (reference sequence). Trimming took off 5 bases at V and 4 bases at J, with 20 bases between the two ends. CDR3 length: 15 amino acids. The CDR3 here is CAWETSGFGGETQYF. The CDR3 coding sequence is TGTGCCTGGGAAACCTCAGGGTTTGGGGGAGAGACCCAGTACTTC. Using reference TRBV30 and TRBJ2-5 for the parts outside the CDR3, the full variable domain is SQTIHQWPATLVQPVGSPLSLECTVEGTSNPNLYWYRQAAGRGLQLLFYSVGIGQISSEVPQNLSASRPQDRQFILSSKKLLLSDSGFYLCAWETSGFGGETQYFGPGTRLLVL.

This clone was seen only once. This sequence joins TRBV7-9 and TRBJ2-7; 7 nucleotides line up with TRBD1. The J segment lost 7 bases and the V segment lost 4 bases, leaving 10 bases of the junction unmatched. The length of the CDR3 is 14 residues. Germline CDR1 and CDR2: SEHNR and FQNEAQ (reference sequence). CDR3: CASSSDRALREQYF. The CDR3 bases are TGTGCCAGCAGCTCCGACAGGGCATTACGGGAGCAGTACTTC.

The rearrangement links TRBV11-2 to TRBJ1-4, with 10 bases lining up with TRBD1. This CDR3 contains 15 residues. The V gene's germline CDR1 is SGHAT and CDR2 FQNNGV. The ends lost 4 bases at V and 7 bases at J; junction bases unmatched: 6. CDR3 DNA: TGTGCCAGCAGCTGGTCTCGGGACAGGGGTGAAAAACTGTTTTTT. It specifies CASSWSRDRGEKLFF.

V is TRBV4-2 and J is TRBJ2-5, with TRBD2 matching over 7 bases. This CDR3 region has 15 residues. After removal of 4 bases from V and 2 bases from J, the junction contained 7 bases not matched to a gene. The germline V gene encodes CDR1 LGHNA and CDR2 YNFKEQ. The CDR3 here is CASSLRLAIQETQYF. The DNA of the CDR3 is TGTGCCAGCAGCCTTCGACTAGCCATACAAGAGACCCAGTACTTC.

The CDR3 DNA sequence: TGTGCCAGCAGCTTAGGACTAGCGGGAACCACAGATACGCAGTATTTT. Its translation: CASSLGLAGTTDTQYF. The chain links TRBV7-6 to TRBJ2-3; 11 bases map to TRBD2. The germline V gene encodes CDR1 SGHVS and CDR2 FNYEAQ. The trim removed 1 base at V and 2 bases at J, leaving 2 bases unmatched. CDR3 length: 16 residues.

This chain links TRBV19 with TRBJ2-1, with 11 nucleotides matching TRBD2. The CDR3 spans 18 residues. Germline trimming cut 2 bases from V and 0 bases from J; bases unmatched to any gene: 6. Per germline, CDR1 LNHDA and CDR2 SQIVND (reference sequence). The CDR3 DNA follows: TGTGCCAGTAGTATATGGGGACTAGCGGCCAGCTCCTACAATGAGCAGTTCTTC. It codes for CASSIWGLAASSYNEQFF.

The chain recombines TRBV11-3 with TRBJ2-5; the match to TRBD2 covers 7 bases. The germline V gene encodes CDR1 SGHNT and CDR2 YENEEA. There are 13 residues in the CDR3. V shed 5 bases and J 2 bases; nucleotides not matched to a gene: 2. CDR3 nucleotides: TGTGCCAGCAGCCGAGCGGGGCAAGAGACCCAGTACTTC. It translates to CASSRAGQETQYF.

This rearrangement joins TRBV2 to TRBJ2-3; 7 nucleotides line up with TRBD2. Germline V CDR1 and CDR2: SNHLY, FYNNEI. Losses at the gene ends were 7 bases for V and 1 base for J; bases not matched to a gene: 2. This CDR3 has 13 amino acids. The CDR3 loop is CASNLAGTDTQYF. The CDR3 DNA sequence: TGTGCCAGCAACCTAGCGGGCACAGATACGCAGTATTTT.

This clone has a single count. The J gene is TRBJ1-6, the V gene TRBV6-6, with D unresolved. Germline V gives CDR1 MNHNY, CDR2 SVGAGI (reference sequence). V lost 4 bases to trimming and J lost 7 bases, with 8 bases between them. The CDR3 is 13 residues long. In DNA form, the CDR3 reads TGTGCCAGCAGTTTAAAAGGGAATTCACCCCTCCACTTT. Its protein is CASSLKGNSPLHF.

V and J are TRBV25-1 and TRBJ2-5, with TRBD1 matching over 10 bases. This CDR3 contains 14 residues. Germline V gene data show CDR1 as MGHDK and CDR2 as SYGVNS. Losses at the gene ends were 7 bases for V and 4 bases for J; bases not matched to a gene: 6. The CDR3 coding sequence is TGTGCCAGCAACGACAGGGGGCTAGGAGAGACCCAGTACTTC. It specifies CASNDRGLGETQYF.

The chain is built from TRBV6-6 and TRBJ2-7; TRBD1 agrees at 9 bases. Trimming removed 6 bases from V and 5 bases from J; junction bases left unmatched: 11. The germline gives CDR1 MNHNY, CDR2 SVGAGI (reference sequence). The CDR3 sequence is 15 residues long. The CDR3 reads CASSHPGQGYNEQYF. In DNA form, the CDR3 reads TGTGCCAGCAGCCATCCGGGACAGGGATATAACGAGCAGTACTTC.

This rearrangement joins TRBV5-1 to TRBJ1-2; D unclear. With 4 bases removed from V and 1 base from J, the gap between germline ends came to 5 bases. Per the germline V gene, CDR1 is SGHRS and CDR2 is YFSETQ. This CDR3 contains 12 residues. CDR3 sequence: CASSTDNYGYTF. DNA of the CDR3: TGCGCCAGCAGCACCGATAACTATGGCTACACCTTC.

The chain has TRBV29-1 and TRBJ2-3; D remains ambiguous. Trimming removed 4 bases at V and 1 base at J, with 6 bases between. The CDR3 runs 12 residues. CDR1 and CDR2 (germline): SQVTM, ANQGSEA. The CDR3 loop reads CSVVEGTDTQYF. The CDR3, as DNA: TGCAGCGTTGTCGAGGGCACAGATACGCAGTATTTT.

The genes are TRBV27 and TRBJ2-7; 7 bases agree with TRBD2. The CDR3 is 15 amino acids. J gave up 1 base and V 6 bases, and 9 bases lay outside the gene matches. Germline V gene sequence: CDR1 MNHEY, CDR2 SMNVEV (reference sequence). The CDR3 protein is CASRQPGEGSYEQYF. CDR3 bases: TGTGCCAGCAGGCAACCTGGGGAGGGATCCTACGAGCAGTACTTC.

The chain has TRBV10-3 and TRBJ1-1, with D tentatively TRBD1 (5 bases). CDR3 size: 12 residues. V lost 3 bases, J lost 4 bases, and 6 bases lay in between. Germline loops: CDR1 ENHRY, CDR2 SYGVKD. As DNA, the CDR3 is TGTGCCATCAGTGACAGGGTCACTGAAGCTTTCTTT. This gives the protein CAISDRVTEAFF.

The chain carries TRBV7-9 and TRBJ2-5; 11 nucleotides agree with TRBD2. This CDR3 is 17 amino acids long. CDR1 and CDR2 (germline): SEHNR, FQNEAQ (reference sequence). V was pared by 2 bases and J by 1 base, with 6 bases of the junction left unmatched. The CDR3 region is CASSLTGLAEGQETQYF. CDR3 nucleotide sequence: TGTGCCAGCAGCTTAACGGGACTAGCGGAAGGCCAAGAGACCCAGTACTTC.

This clone was seen a few times. This sequence joins TRBV5-4 and TRBJ1-1; D is possibly TRBD1 (6 bases). Germline loops: CDR1 SGHNT, CDR2 YYREEE (reference sequence). The CDR3 spans 16 residues. The V end lost 4 bases, the J end lost 8 bases, and 24 bases lay between the germline ends. CDR3 in DNA: TGTGCCAGCAGCCCCCCCCCGGCGGACAGTTCGCAAGAAGCTTTCTTT. Translated, it gives CASSPPPADSSQEAFF.

The rearrangement joins TRBV7-2 to TRBJ2-2; D is uncertain. CDR1 and CDR2 from the germline V gene are SGHTA and FQGNSA. The CDR3 consists of 14 residues. V was trimmed by 3 bases and J by 8 bases, leaving 13 bases between them. CDR3 in DNA: TGTGCCAGCAGCTTGCCGTTAGGGTGGGGGGAGCTGTTTTTT. Amino acid sequence: CASSLPLGWGELFF.

The chain is built from TRBV18 and TRBJ2-7, with 9 bases fitting TRBD2. The length of the CDR3 is 14 residues. After removal of 8 bases from V and 6 bases from J, the junction contained 11 bases not matched to a gene. The germline V gene encodes CDR1 KGHSH and CDR2 LQKENI. CDR3 coding DNA: TGTGCCAGCAACTGGGAAGCGGGAGGACCCGAGCAGTACTTC. Amino acids: CASNWEAGGPEQYF.

The rearrangement joins TRBV19 to TRBJ2-3; 7 bases align to TRBD1. J was trimmed by 4 bases and V by 4 bases; bases with no gene match: 8. The CDR3 is 15 amino acids. Germline values: CDR1 LNHDA, CDR2 SQIVND (reference sequence). DNA for the CDR3: TGTGCCAGTAGTACTACAGGGGAGAGGGCAGATACGCAGTATTTT. Translated, it gives CASSTTGERADTQYF.

The rearrangement joins TRBV7-2 to TRBJ2-7; D call uncertain. This CDR3 is built from 12 residues. Between the trimmed V and J ends, which lost 3 bases and 1 base, there was a span of 4 bases. Germline values: CDR1 SGHTA, CDR2 FQGNSA. CDR3 sequence: CASSFQSYEQYF. The CDR3 DNA reads TGTGCCAGCAGCTTCCAATCCTACGAGCAGTACTTC.

The chain has TRBV2 and TRBJ1-1, with a possible D match to TRBD1 (6 bases). The V gene lost 3 bases and the J gene lost 5 bases, with 19 bases spanning the gap. Germline V gene sequence: CDR1 SNHLY, CDR2 FYNNEI. The CDR3 length is 16 residues. The chain's CDR3 is CASSDSQGRRSTEAFF. CDR3 DNA: TGTGCCAGCAGTGACTCGCAGGGGAGACGGTCTACTGAAGCTTTCTTT.

The V call is TRBV5-4, the J call TRBJ2-7, with 10 nucleotides matching TRBD1. This CDR3 is built from 14 residues. V shed 4 bases and J 3 bases; nucleotides not matched to a gene: 4. Germline CDR1 SGHNT, CDR2 YYREEE (reference sequence). The CDR3 sequence: CASSPRDRGYEQYF. CDR3 sequence (DNA): TGTGCCAGCAGCCCCCGGGACAGGGGCTACGAGCAGTACTTC.

The rearrangement joins TRBV2 to TRBJ2-7; D might be TRBD1 (5 bases). Germline values: CDR1 SNHLY, CDR2 FYNNEI. V was shortened by 7 bases and J by 2 bases, with 12 bases between the two germline ends. This CDR3 comprises 13 residues. The CDR3: CASNNRLPYEQYF. DNA of the CDR3: TGTGCCAGCAATAACAGGCTTCCCTACGAGCAGTACTTC.

This clone was found a few times. Distinct nucleotide sequences in the sample also encode this CDR3. The chain uses TRBV15 and TRBJ2-3; D is possibly TRBD1 or TRBD2 (5 bases each). This CDR3 has 15 residues. Germline loops: CDR1 LNHNV, CDR2 YYDKDF (reference sequence). The V end lost 0 bases, the J end lost 4 bases, and 11 bases lay between the germline ends. In nucleotides, the CDR3 is TGTGCCACCAGCAGAGATAGGGGACCGGCAGATACGCAGTATTTT. Amino acid sequence: CATSRDRGPADTQYF.

The chain carries TRBV19 and TRBJ2-1; a possible D gene is TRBD2 (5 bases). V was clipped by 7 bases and J by 6 bases, with 22 bases between them. The CDR3 covers 16 residues. Germline V gives CDR1 LNHDA, CDR2 SQIVND (reference sequence). CDR3 DNA: TGTGCCAGTACCGGAGGAGAACGGAGCTCCCGCAATGAGCAGTTCTTC. Translated, it gives CASTGGERSSRNEQFF.

The V call is TRBV5-8, the J call TRBJ2-5; 9 bases map to TRBD2. CDR1 and CDR2 from the germline V gene are SGHTS and YDEGEE. J lost 2 bases, V lost 2 bases, and 4 bases had no gene match. There are 15 residues in the CDR3. CDR3 bases: TGTGCCAGCAGCTTAGGGCTAGCGGGACAAGAGACCCAGTACTTC. This translates into CASSLGLAGQETQYF.

The chain uses TRBV28 and TRBJ2-5, with D perhaps TRBD2 (5 bases). The CDR3 is made up of 15 amino acids. Trimming shortened V by 4 bases and J by 1 base, and 13 bases separated the two germline ends. Germline CDR1 and CDR2: MDHEN and SYDVKM. DNA for the CDR3: TGTGCCAGCAGTTCCCAAGTGAGGGTCCAAGAGACCCAGTACTTC. Residues: CASSSQVRVQETQYF.